The sequence of this TCR beta chain was determined in a study of T cells in Graves' hyperthyroidism and ophthalmopathy. Study observations and caveats: Ophthalmopathy and stable hyperthyroidism were told apart by a 13 V-J model.

Graves' hyperthyroidism without ophthalmopathy progression within 18 months was termed stable. Patients aged 18 to 65 had newly diagnosed hyperthyroidism lasting under 2 months. Diagnoses used clinical symptoms, serum thyroxine and TRAb, thyroid ultrasound and orbital computed tomography. Ten or more counts support this clonotype. The antigen is undetermined. TCR beta CDR3 region amplification was performed from RNA transcripts. The primer set for the first-round RT-PCR of the TCR CDR3 was HTBI. TCRdb used MiXCR to reprocess the multiplex PCR reads, holding one entry per CDR3 protein. The sample consists of some 560,000 distinct CDR3 sequences, 14% of them appearing once. This CDR3 has 14 residues. The V and J ends lost 3 bases and 5 bases respectively, with 16 bases between them. Germline V CDR1 and CDR2: DFQATT, SNEGSKA (reference sequence).

The chain is built from TRBV20-1 and TRBJ2-5, with a weak D call TRBD2 (5 bases). The TCR was taken from a woman aged 40 to 50 with Graves' hyperthyroidism. The sample comprised blood. The CDR3 here is CSASAQGLWETQYF. CDR3 nucleotide sequence: TGCAGTGCTAGTGCACAAGGACTGTGGGAGACCCAGTACTTC.